The clone carrying this T cell receptor (beta chain) was counted between two and nine times. The antigen remains unidentified. This specimen comes from a study of CD8 T cells in ankylosing spondylitis. The study's findings and limits: Researchers reportedly found disease-linked clones significantly enriched in matched ankylosing spondylitis synovial fluid. Earlier literature documents some of the motif variants in reactive arthritis synovial fluid and blood. Ankylosing spondylitis blood appeared to carry a characteristic TCR beta motif of eight or nine highly homologous variants.

Per the germline V gene, CDR1 is LNHDA and CDR2 is SQIVND (reference sequence). The ends were cut back, 8 bases at V and 2 bases at J, with 16 bases in the middle. This CDR3 has 15 amino acids. Researchers built TCR beta libraries using quantitative 5'-RACE with molecular barcodes. Each CDR3 protein gets one entry after TCRdb re-called the 5' RACE reads with MiXCR. This table has about 840,000 distinct CDR3 sequences, about an eighth appearing once. Material: blood, either unsorted or a sorted T cell fraction (not recorded which). The sequence came from a male donor with ankylosing spondylitis. This chain connects TRBV19 to TRBJ1-5; D unresolved. CDR3 nucleotides: TGTGCCAGTTCCGACCTTCCACGGGGCAATCAGCCCCAGCATTTT. Protein: CASSDLPRGNQPQHF.